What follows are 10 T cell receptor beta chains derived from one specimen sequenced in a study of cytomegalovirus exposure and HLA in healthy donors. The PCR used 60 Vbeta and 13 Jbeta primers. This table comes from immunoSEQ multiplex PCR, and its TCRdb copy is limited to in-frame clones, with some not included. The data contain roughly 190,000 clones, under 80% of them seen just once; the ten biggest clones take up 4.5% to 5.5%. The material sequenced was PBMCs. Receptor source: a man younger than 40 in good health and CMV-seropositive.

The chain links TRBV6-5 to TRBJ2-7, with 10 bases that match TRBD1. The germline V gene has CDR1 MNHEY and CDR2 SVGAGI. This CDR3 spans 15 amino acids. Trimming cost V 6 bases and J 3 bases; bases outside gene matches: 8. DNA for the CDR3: TGTGCCAGCAGGTTCCGGGACAGGGGTAGCTACGAGCAGTACTTC. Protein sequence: CASRFRDRGSYEQYF.

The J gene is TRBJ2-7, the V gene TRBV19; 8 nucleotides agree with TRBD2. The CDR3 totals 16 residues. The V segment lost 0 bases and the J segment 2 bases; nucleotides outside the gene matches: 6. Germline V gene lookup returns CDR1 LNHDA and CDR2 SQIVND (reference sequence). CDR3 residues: CASSIDTSGPPYEQYF. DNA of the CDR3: TGTGCCAGTAGTATAGATACTAGCGGTCCTCCCTACGAGCAGTACTTC.

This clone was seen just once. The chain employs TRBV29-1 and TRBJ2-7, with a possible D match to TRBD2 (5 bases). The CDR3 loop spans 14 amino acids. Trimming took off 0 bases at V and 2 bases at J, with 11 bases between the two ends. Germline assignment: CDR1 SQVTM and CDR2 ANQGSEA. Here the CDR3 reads CSVEDGRETYEQYF. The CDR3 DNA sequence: TGCAGCGTTGAAGATGGCCGGGAAACCTACGAGCAGTACTTC.

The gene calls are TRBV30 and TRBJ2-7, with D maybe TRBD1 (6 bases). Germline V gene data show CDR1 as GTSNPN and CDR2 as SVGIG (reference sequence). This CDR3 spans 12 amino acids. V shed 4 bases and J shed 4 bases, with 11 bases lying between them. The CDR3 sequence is CAWTTTGYEQYF. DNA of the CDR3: TGTGCCTGGACCACGACAGGTTACGAGCAGTACTTC.

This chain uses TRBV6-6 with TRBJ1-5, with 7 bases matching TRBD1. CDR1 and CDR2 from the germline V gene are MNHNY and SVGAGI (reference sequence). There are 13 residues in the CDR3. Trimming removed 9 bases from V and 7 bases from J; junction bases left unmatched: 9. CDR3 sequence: CASARQGGQPQHF. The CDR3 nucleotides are TGTGCCAGTGCTAGACAGGGCGGCCAGCCCCAGCATTTT.

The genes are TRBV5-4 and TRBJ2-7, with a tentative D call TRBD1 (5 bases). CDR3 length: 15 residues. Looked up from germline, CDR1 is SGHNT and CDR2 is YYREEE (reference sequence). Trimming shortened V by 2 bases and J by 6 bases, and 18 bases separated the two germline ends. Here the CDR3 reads CASSFREVLKGEQYF. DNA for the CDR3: TGTGCCAGCAGCTTCAGGGAAGTCCTAAAGGGCGAGCAGTACTTC.

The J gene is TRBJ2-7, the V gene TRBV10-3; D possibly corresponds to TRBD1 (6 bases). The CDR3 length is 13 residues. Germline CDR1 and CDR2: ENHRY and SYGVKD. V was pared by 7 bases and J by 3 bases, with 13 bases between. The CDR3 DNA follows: TGTGCCATCAATTACCGGGACAACTACGAGCAGTACTTC. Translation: CAINYRDNYEQYF.

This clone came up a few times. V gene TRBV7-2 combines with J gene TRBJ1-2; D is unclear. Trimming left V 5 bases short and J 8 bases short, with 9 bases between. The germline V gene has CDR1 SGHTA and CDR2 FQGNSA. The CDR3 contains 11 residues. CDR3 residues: CASSPTKGYTF. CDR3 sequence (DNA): TGTGCCAGCAGCCCGACTAAGGGCTACACCTTC. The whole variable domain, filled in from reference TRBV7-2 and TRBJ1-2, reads GAGVSQSPSNKVTEKGKDVELRCDPISGHTALYWYRQSLGQGLEFLIYFQGNSAPDKSGLPSDRFSAERTGGSVSTLTIQRTQQEDSAVYLCASSPTKGYTFGSGTRLTVV.

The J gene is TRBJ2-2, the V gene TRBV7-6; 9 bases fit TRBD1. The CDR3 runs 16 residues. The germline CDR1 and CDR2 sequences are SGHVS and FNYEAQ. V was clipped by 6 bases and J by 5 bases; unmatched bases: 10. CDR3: CASRSTGTGRTGELFF. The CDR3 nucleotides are TGTGCCAGCAGGTCAACCGGGACAGGGCGGACCGGGGAGCTGTTTTTT.

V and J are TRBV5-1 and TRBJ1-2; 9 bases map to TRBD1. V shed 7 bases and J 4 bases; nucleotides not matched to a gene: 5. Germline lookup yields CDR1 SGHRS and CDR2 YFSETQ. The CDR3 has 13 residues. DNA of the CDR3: TGCGCCAGCGGGAGGGACAGGGCCTATGGCTACACCTTC. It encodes CASGRDRAYGYTF. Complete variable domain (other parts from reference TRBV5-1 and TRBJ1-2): KAGVTQTPRYLIKTRGQQVTLSCSPISGHRSVSWYQQTPGQGLQFLFEYFSETQRNKGNFPGRFSGRQFSNSRSEMNVSTLELGDSALYLCASGRDRAYGYTFGSGTRLTVV.